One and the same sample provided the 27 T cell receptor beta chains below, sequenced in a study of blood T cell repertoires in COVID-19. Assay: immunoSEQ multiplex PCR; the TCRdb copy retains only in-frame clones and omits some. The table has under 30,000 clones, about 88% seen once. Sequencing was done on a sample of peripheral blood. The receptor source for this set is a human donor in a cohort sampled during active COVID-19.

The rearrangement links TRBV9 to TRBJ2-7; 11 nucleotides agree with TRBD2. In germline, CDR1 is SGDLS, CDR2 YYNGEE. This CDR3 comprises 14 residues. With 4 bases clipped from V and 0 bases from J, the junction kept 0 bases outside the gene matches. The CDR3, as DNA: TGTGCCAGCAGCACTAGCGGGAGCTCCTACGAGCAGTACTTC. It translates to CASSTSGSSYEQYF.

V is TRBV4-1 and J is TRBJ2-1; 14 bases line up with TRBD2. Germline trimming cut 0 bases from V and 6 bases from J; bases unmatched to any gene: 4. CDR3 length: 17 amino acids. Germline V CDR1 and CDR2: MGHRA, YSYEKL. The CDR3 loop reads CASSQDPGTSGSNEQFF. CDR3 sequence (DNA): TGCGCCAGCAGCCAAGATCCGGGGACTAGCGGGAGCAATGAGCAGTTCTTC.

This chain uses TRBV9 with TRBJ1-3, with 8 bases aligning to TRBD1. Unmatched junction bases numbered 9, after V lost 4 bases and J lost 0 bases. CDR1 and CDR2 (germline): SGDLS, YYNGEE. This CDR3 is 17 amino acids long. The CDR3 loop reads CASSSRTGKGSGNTIYF. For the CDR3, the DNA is TGTGCCAGCAGCTCCCGGACAGGGAAAGGCTCTGGAAACACCATATATTTT. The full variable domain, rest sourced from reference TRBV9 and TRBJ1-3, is DSGVTQTPKHLITATGQRVTLRCSPRSGDLSVYWYQQSLDQGLQFLIQYYNGEERAKGNILERFSAQQFPDLHSELNLSSLELGDSALYFCASSSRTGKGSGNTIYFGEGSWLTVV.

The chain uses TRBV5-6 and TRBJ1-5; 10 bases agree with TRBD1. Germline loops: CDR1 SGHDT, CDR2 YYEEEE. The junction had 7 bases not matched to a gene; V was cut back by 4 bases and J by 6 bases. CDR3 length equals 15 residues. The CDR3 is CASSVVGQGPQPQHF. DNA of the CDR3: TGTGCCAGCAGCGTGGTGGGACAGGGGCCTCAGCCCCAGCATTTT.

CDR3 DNA: TGTGCCACCAGTGATGCCCAACAGAACCAAGAGACCCAGTACTTC. This encodes CATSDAQQNQETQYF. This rearrangement joins TRBV24-1 to TRBJ2-5; the D is unclear. Trimming took off 3 bases at V and 0 bases at J, with 10 bases between the two ends. This CDR3 contains 15 residues. The germline V gene encodes CDR1 KGHDR and CDR2 SFDVKD.

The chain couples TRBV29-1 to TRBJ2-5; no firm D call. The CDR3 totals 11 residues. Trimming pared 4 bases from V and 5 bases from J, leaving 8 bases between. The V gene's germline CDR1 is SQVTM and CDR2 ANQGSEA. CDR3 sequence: CSVVFRETQYF. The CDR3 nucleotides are TGCAGCGTTGTCTTCCGGGAGACCCAGTACTTC.

The CDR3 region has the DNA TGTGCCAGCAGCCAAGAGTCTAGCGGTCGGGGGGACATTCAGTACTTC. It is translated as CASSQESSGRGDIQYF. The chain is built from TRBV4-2 and TRBJ2-4; 7 bases match TRBD2. The germline V gene has CDR1 LGHNA and CDR2 YNFKEQ. The trim removed 0 bases at V and 8 bases at J, leaving 10 bases unmatched. The CDR3 spans 16 residues.

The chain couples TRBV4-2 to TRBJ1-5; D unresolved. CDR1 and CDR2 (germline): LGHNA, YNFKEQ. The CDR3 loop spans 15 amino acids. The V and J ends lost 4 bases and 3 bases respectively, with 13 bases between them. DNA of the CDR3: TGTGCCAGCAGCCCTGCAAGAGCCTTCAATCAGCCCCAGCATTTT. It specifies CASSPARAFNQPQHF.

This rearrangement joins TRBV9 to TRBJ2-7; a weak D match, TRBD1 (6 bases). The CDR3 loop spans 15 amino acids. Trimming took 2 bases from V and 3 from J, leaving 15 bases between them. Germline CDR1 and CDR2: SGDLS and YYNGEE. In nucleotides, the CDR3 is TGTGCCAGCAGCGTTCAATGGGACACTTACTACGAGCAGTACTTC. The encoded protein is CASSVQWDTYYEQYF.

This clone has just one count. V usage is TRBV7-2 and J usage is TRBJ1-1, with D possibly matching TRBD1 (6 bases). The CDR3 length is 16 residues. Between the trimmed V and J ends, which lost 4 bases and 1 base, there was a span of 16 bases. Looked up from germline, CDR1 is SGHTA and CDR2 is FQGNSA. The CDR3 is CASSSPRSQGNTEAFF. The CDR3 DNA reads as TGTGCCAGCAGCTCTCCTCGATCACAGGGGAACACTGAAGCTTTCTTT. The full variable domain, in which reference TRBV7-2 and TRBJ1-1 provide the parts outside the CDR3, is GAGVSQSPSNKVTEKGKDVELRCDPISGHTALYWYRQSLGQGLEFLIYFQGNSAPDKSGLPSDRFSAERTGGSVSTLTIQRTQQEDSAVYLCASSSPRSQGNTEAFFGQGTRLTVV.

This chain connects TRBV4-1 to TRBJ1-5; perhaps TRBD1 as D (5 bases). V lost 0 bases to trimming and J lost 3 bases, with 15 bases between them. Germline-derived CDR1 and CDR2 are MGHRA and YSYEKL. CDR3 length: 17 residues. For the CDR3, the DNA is TGCGCCAGCAGCCAAGATAATGGGCAGGGATTCAATCAGCCCCAGCATTTT. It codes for CASSQDNGQGFNQPQHF.

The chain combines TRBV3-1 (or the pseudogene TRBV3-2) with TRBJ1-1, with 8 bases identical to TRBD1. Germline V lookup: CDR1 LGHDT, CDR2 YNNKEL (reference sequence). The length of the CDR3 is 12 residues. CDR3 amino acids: CATGAPNTEAFF. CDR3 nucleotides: TGTGCGACAGGGGCCCCCAACACTGAAGCTTTCTTT.

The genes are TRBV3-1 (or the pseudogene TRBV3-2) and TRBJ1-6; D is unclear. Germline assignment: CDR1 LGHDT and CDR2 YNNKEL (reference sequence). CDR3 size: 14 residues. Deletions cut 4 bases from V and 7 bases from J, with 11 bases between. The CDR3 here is CASSRGQSNSPLHF. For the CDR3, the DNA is TGTGCCAGCAGCCGTGGGCAAAGCAATTCACCCCTCCACTTT.

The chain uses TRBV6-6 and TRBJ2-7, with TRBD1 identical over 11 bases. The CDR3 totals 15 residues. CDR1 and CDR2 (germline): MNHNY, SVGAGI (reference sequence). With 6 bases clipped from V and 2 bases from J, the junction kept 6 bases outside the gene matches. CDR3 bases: TGTGCCAGCAGCCCACCGGGACAGGGGGCCTACGAGCAGTACTTC. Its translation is CASSPPGQGAYEQYF.

The CDR3 sequence is CASSSDRGGSGYTF. CDR3 DNA sequence: TGTGCCAGCAGTTCCGACAGGGGAGGCTCTGGCTACACCTTC. The rearrangement links TRBV27 to TRBJ1-2; 8 bases match TRBD1. The CDR3 extends over 14 amino acids. Germline V gene data show CDR1 as MNHEY and CDR2 as SMNVEV (reference sequence). Trimming cost V 4 bases and J 7 bases; bases outside gene matches: 8.

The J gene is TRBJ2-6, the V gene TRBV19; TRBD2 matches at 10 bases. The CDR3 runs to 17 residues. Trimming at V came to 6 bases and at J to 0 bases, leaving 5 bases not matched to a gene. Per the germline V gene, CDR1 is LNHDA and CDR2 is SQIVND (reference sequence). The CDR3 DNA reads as TGTGCCAGTAGCTCACTAGCGGGGCTCTCTGGGGCCAACGTCCTGACTTTC. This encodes CASSSLAGLSGANVLTF.

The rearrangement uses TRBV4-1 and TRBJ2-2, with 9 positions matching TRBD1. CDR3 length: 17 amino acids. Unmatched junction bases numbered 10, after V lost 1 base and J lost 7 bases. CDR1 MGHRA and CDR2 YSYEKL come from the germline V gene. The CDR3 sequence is CASSQATTGTGHGELFF. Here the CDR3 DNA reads TGCGCCAGCAGCCAAGCCACGACCGGGACAGGGCACGGGGAGCTGTTTTTT.

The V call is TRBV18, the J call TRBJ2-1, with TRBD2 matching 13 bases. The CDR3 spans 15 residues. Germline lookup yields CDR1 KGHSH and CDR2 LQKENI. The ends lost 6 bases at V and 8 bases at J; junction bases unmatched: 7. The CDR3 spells CASSPTSGGAHEQFF. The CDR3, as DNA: TGTGCCAGCTCGCCTACTAGCGGGGGGGCCCATGAGCAGTTCTTC.

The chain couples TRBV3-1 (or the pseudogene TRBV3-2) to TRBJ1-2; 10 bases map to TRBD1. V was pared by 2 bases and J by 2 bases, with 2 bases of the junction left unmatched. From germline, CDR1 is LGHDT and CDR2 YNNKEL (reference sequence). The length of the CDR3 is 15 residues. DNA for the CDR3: TGTGCCAGCAGCCAATCGGGACAGGGGAACTATGGCTACACCTTC. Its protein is CASSQSGQGNYGYTF.

The CDR3 DNA follows: TGTGCCAGCAGTTCGTCGAGCTTTGGCAGGGCCCACGAGCAGTTCTTC. This codes for CASSSSSFGRAHEQFF. The chain uses TRBV28 and TRBJ2-1; TRBD1 is a possible D gene (5 bases). The CDR3 spans 16 residues. Germline V gene sequence: CDR1 MDHEN, CDR2 SYDVKM. V shed 4 bases and J shed 10 bases, with 23 bases lying between them.

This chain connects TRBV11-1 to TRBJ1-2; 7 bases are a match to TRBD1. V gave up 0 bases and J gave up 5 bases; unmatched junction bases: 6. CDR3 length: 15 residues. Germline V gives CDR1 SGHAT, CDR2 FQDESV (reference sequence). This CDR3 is CASSLAKGTAYGYTF. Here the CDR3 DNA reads TGTGCCAGCAGCTTAGCGAAAGGGACAGCGTATGGCTACACCTTC.

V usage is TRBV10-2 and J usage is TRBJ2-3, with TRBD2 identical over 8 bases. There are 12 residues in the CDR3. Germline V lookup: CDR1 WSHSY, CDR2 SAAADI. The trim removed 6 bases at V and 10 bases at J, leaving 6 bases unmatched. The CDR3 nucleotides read TGCGCCAGCAGGGACCTGACTAGCGCGCAGTATTTT. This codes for CASRDLTSAQYF.

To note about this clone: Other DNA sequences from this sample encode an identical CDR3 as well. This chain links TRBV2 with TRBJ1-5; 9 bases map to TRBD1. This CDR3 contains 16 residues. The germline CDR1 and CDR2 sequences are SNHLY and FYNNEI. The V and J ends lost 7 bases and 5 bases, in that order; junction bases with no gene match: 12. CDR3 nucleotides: TGTGCCAGCACTAAGGACAGGGGATCTAGGCATCAGCCCCAGCATTTT. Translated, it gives CASTKDRGSRHQPQHF.

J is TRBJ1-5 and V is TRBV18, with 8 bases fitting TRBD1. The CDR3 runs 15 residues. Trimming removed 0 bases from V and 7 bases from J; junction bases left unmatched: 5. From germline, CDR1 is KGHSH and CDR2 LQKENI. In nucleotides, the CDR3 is TGTGCCAGCTCACCACCGTCAGGGGGCAGGCAGCCCCAGCATTTT. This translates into CASSPPSGGRQPQHF.

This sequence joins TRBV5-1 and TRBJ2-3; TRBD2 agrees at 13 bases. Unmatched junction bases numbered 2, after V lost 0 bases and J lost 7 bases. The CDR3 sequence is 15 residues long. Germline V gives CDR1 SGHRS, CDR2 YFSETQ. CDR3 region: CASSLGTSGGYTQYF. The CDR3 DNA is TGCGCCAGCAGCTTGGGGACTAGCGGGGGTTATACGCAGTATTTT.

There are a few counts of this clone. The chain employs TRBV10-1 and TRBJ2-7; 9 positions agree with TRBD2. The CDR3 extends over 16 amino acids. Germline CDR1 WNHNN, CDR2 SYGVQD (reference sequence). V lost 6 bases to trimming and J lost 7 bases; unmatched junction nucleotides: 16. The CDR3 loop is CASRGLAGSEVMEQYF. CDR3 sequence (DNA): TGCGCCAGCAGGGGGCTAGCGGGGTCGGAGGTGATGGAGCAGTACTTC.

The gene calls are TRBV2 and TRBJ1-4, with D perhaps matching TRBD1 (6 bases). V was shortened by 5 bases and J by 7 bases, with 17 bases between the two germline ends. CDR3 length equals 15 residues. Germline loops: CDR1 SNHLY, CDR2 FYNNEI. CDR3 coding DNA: TGTGCCAGCAGTTCACAGGGAGGCGGGGGTGAAAAACTGTTTTTT. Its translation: CASSSQGGGGEKLFF.